This T cell receptor beta chain was recovered during a study of blood T cell repertoires in COVID-19. On the study more broadly: Some COVID-19 samples were acute and others convalescent; all came from the United States, Italy and Spain. The cDNA or gDNA used as material had been derived from T cells, B-cell-depleted T cells, or PBMCs.

Study processing details: Amplification of reference gene primers provided the estimated nucleated cell counts. Repertoires were generated with immunoSEQ multiplex PCR, while TCRdb's copy carries only in-frame clones and drops some. V and J calls and clone size are given by that table; D and trimming were obtained from the DNA. The sample shows 200,000 to 300,000 clones, 75% to 90% of them seen only once. V was clipped by 2 bases and J by 3 bases, with 5 bases between them. CDR1 is LNHNV and CDR2 is YYDKDF in the germline V gene (reference sequence). The CDR3 contains 12 residues. The chain is built from TRBV15 and TRBJ2-7; D uncertain. What was sequenced was peripheral blood. This clonotype originated in a man between 60 and 75 years old who had recovered from COVID-19. CDR3 region: CATSRQIYEQYF. The DNA of the CDR3 is TGTGCCACCAGCAGACAGATCTACGAGCAGTACTTC.